This TCR beta chain was captured in a study of OX40 agonist ivuxolimab in advanced cancers. The table lists this clone with a count of one. The CDR3 length is 17 residues. CDR1 is KGHSH, CDR2 LQKENI, per germline. V was pared by 1 base and J by 4 bases, with 16 bases between. Repertoires were generated with immunoSEQ multiplex PCR, while TCRdb's copy carries only in-frame clones and drops some. The sample comprises about 69,000 clones, about three quarters of which are singletons, and under 2.5% rests with the top ten. This sequence originates from an adult with an advanced solid tumor such as melanoma, head and neck, liver or kidney cancer. The chain recombines TRBV18 with TRBJ1-4; D is ambiguous. Specimen: CD4+ or CD8+ T cells sorted from blood, collected in a trial of the OX40 agonist ivuxolimab. The CDR3 region is CASSPRLDTSGNEKLFF. The CDR3 nucleotides read TGTGCCAGCTCACCACGGTTAGACACTTCTGGTAATGAAAAACTGTTTTTT.